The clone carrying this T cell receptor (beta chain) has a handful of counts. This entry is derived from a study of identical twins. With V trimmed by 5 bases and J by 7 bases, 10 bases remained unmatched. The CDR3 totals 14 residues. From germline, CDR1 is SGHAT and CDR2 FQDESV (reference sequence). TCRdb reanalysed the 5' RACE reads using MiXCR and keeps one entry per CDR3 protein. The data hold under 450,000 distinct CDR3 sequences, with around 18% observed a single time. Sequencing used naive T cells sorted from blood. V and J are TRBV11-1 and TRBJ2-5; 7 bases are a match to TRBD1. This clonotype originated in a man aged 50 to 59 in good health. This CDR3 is CASSRIRGHGTQYF. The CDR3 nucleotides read TGTGCCAGCAGCCGAATTAGGGGGCACGGGACCCAGTACTTC.